This T cell receptor beta chain was obtained from a study of control samples from healthy donors and cancer patients. Method: immunoSEQ multiplex PCR; TCRdb's copy keeps in-frame clones and lacks some. In the table there are about 150,000 clones, approximately 93% of which are singletons. Germline CDR1 is MGHRA and CDR2 is YSYEKL. The CDR3 covers 15 residues. Trimming at V came to 2 bases and at J to 2 bases, leaving 4 bases not matched to a gene. The clonotype originates from a woman aged 40-49 years in good health. The chain combines TRBV4-1 with TRBJ2-7; 9 bases fit TRBD1. The sample was blood. The CDR3 DNA is TGCGCCAGCAGCCAACCGGGACAGGGAGCCTACGAGCAGTACTTC. As protein: CASSQPGQGAYEQYF.